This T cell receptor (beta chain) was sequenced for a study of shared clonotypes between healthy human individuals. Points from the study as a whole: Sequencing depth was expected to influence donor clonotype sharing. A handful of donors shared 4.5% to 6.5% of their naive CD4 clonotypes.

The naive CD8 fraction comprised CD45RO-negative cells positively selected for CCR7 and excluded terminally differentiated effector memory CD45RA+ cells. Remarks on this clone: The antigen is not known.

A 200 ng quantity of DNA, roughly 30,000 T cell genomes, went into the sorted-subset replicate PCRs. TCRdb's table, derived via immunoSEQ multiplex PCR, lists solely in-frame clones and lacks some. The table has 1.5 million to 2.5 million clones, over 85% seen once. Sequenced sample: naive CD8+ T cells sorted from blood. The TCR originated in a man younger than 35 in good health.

In DNA form, the CDR3 reads TGTGCCAGCAGAGCCACAGGGTTCGACGAGCAGTACTTC. Its protein is CASRATGFDEQYF. The J gene is TRBJ2-7, the V gene TRBV27, with a weak D call TRBD1 (6 bases). V gave up 6 bases and J gave up 5 bases, with 14 bases separating them. The CDR3 is 13 amino acids. CDR1 is MNHEY, CDR2 SMNVEV, per germline (reference sequence).